This T cell receptor beta chain was documented in a study of STAT5B mutations in CD4+ large granular lymphocyte leukemia. Findings and caveats of the study: No patients shared main leukemic clonotypes, though about 26% appeared at low frequency elsewhere. Compared with healthy controls (2/35), patient top clones favored TRBV06 (8/27).

The survey-level immunoSEQ assay was used. TCRdb keeps only in-frame clones here, not all; method: immunoSEQ multiplex PCR. The data show around 30,000 clones, with roughly 74% seen just once and approximately 1.1% held by the top ten. This clone was seen a single time. What it recognizes is unknown. Germline lookup yields CDR1 SGHNT and CDR2 YENEEA. CDR3 length: 15 amino acids. The V and J ends lost 5 bases and 3 bases respectively, with 17 bases between them. The receptor was isolated from a human donor in good health. This rearrangement joins TRBV11-3 to TRBJ2-7; maybe TRBD1 (5 bases). Sequenced: CD4+ T cells from blood buffy coats. The CDR3, as DNA: TGTGCCAGCAGCCTGGCCAATGACAGAAACTACGAGCAGTACTTC. As protein: CASSLANDRNYEQYF.